These 28 T cell receptor beta chains originate from one sample sequenced in a study of cytomegalovirus exposure and HLA in healthy donors. It was with 60 Vbeta and 13 Jbeta primers that the PCR ran. TCRdb's copy holds only in-frame clones and misses some; the assay was immunoSEQ multiplex PCR. The repertoire consists of 150,000 to 200,000 clones, with around 83% occurring once and the leading ten covering 0.95% to 1.4%. Material: PBMCs. The receptors come from a middle-aged woman in good health and CMV-seronegative.

J is TRBJ2-3 and V is TRBV6-1; 8 bases are a match to TRBD1. There are 15 residues in the CDR3. Trimming at V came to 6 bases and at J to 4 bases, leaving 9 bases not matched to a gene. CDR1 MNHNS and CDR2 SASEGT come from the germline V gene. The CDR3 region is CASREQGVRADTQYF. In DNA, the CDR3 is TGTGCCAGCAGAGAACAGGGGGTTCGGGCAGATACGCAGTATTTT.

The chain uses TRBV4-2 and TRBJ2-3; the match to TRBD2 covers 8 bases. The CDR3 consists of 17 residues. Trimming cost V 8 bases and J 1 base; bases outside gene matches: 14. Germline loops: CDR1 LGHNA, CDR2 YNFKEQ. DNA for the CDR3: TGTGCCAGCGGAATTCCCGAAGCGGGAGCAGGCACAGATACGCAGTATTTT. Translated: CASGIPEAGAGTDTQYF.

The V gene is TRBV2, the J gene TRBJ1-2; weak D call: TRBD1 (5 bases). V was cut by 3 bases and J by 5 bases, with 10 bases left in between. This CDR3 is built from 13 residues. Germline values: CDR1 SNHLY, CDR2 FYNNEI. CDR3 nucleotide sequence: TGTGCCAGCAGTGATAAAGGGACTTATGGCTACACCTTC. Protein sequence: CASSDKGTYGYTF.

V and J are TRBV7-9 and TRBJ1-1, with D possibly TRBD1 on 6 matching bases. V lost 3 bases and J 5 bases, leaving 13 bases between the germline ends. This CDR3 is 14 amino acids long. Germline assignment: CDR1 SEHNR and CDR2 FQNEAQ (reference sequence). CDR3 sequence reads: CASSLGRGRTEAFF. As DNA, the CDR3 is TGTGCCAGCAGCTTGGGCAGGGGTCGAACTGAAGCTTTCTTT.

V usage is TRBV4-3 and J usage is TRBJ1-1, with D unresolved. V shed 0 bases and J shed 5 bases, with 19 bases lying between them. CDR1 is LGHNA, CDR2 YSLEER, per germline. The CDR3 has 17 residues. The CDR3 here is CASSQDPYGGSRTEAFF. CDR3 bases: TGCGCCAGCAGCCAAGATCCTTACGGCGGCAGTAGAACTGAAGCTTTCTTT.

V usage is TRBV4-3 and J usage is TRBJ2-1; 13 nucleotides align to TRBD2. The germline gives CDR1 LGHNA, CDR2 YSLEER. The CDR3 runs to 15 residues. The junction had 2 bases not matched to a gene; V was cut back by 5 bases and J by 4 bases. The CDR3 spells CASSRTSGRYNEQFF. CDR3 in DNA: TGCGCCAGCAGCAGGACTAGCGGGAGATACAATGAGCAGTTCTTC.

This chain connects TRBV6-6 to TRBJ1-2; D is ambiguous. CDR1 and CDR2 from the germline V gene are MNHNY and SVGAGI (reference sequence). This CDR3 contains 11 residues. V gave up 5 bases and J gave up 3 bases, with 4 bases separating them. CDR3 protein: CASSTDYGYTF. The CDR3 coding sequence is TGTGCCAGCAGTACGGACTATGGCTACACCTTC.

At least ten counts were recorded for this clone. The chain employs TRBV7-9 and TRBJ2-7; D perhaps matches TRBD1 (5 bases). CDR3 size: 14 residues. CDR1 is SEHNR and CDR2 is FQNEAQ in the germline V gene (reference sequence). V lost 5 bases, J lost 3 bases, and 14 bases lay in between. CDR3 sequence reads: CASSPTGPNYEQYF. Written as DNA, the CDR3 is TGTGCCAGCAGCCCAACAGGACCGAACTACGAGCAGTACTTC.

Points on this clone: Distinct nucleotide sequences in the sample also encode this CDR3. V usage is TRBV7-3 and J usage is TRBJ2-3, with TRBD2 as a possible D gene (5 bases). Trimming shortened V by 2 bases and J by 1 base, and 7 bases separated the two germline ends. Germline values: CDR1 SGHTA, CDR2 FQGTGA. The CDR3 loop spans 14 amino acids. The CDR3 bases are TGTGCCAGCAGCTTATTCGGGGGCACAGATACGCAGTATTTT. This gives the protein CASSLFGGTDTQYF.

On this clone: Germline is not matched at one junction end, which may reflect a read error. This chain links TRBV7-7 with TRBJ2-2; D gene ambiguous. Germline lookup yields CDR1 SSHAT and CDR2 FNYEAQ (reference sequence). CDR3 size: 13 residues. The CDR3 loop is CASSPGSAGELFF. The CDR3 DNA follows: TGTGCTAGCAGCCCCGGGTCGGCCGGGGAGCTGTTTTTT.

The chain carries TRBV2 and TRBJ2-7; D uncertain. The CDR3 runs 12 residues. With 4 bases removed from V and 3 bases from J, the gap between germline ends came to 7 bases. Germline V lookup: CDR1 SNHLY, CDR2 FYNNEI. DNA for the CDR3: TGTGCCAGCAGTGGGCGGAACTACGAGCAGTACTTC. Amino acid sequence: CASSGRNYEQYF.

The chain has TRBV9 and TRBJ2-4; TRBD1 might be the D (8 bases). The CDR3 covers 19 residues. Germline-derived CDR1 and CDR2 are SGDLS and YYNGEE. Trimming left V 0 bases short and J 0 bases short, with 19 bases between. The CDR3, as DNA: TGTGCCAGCAGCGTAGAGGGGGGGAGACAGGGGCTAGCCAAAAACATTCAGTACTTC. This encodes CASSVEGGRQGLAKNIQYF.

CDR3: CASSTAGRGQAFF. CDR3 coding DNA: TGTGCCAGCAGTACGGCGGGCAGGGGCCAAGCTTTCTTT. The chain is built from TRBV11-3 and TRBJ1-1, with D possibly matching TRBD1 (6 bases). The CDR3 totals 13 residues. Germline CDR1 SGHNT, CDR2 YENEEA. Trimming cost V 6 bases and J 9 bases, with 17 bases left between them.

The chain uses TRBV6-6 and TRBJ1-1; 10 bases align to TRBD1. The CDR3 totals 15 residues. After removal of 0 bases from V and 6 bases from J, the junction contained 4 bases not matched to a gene. CDR1 and CDR2 (germline): MNHNY, SVGAGI (reference sequence). CDR3 sequence: CASSYSRDRGAEAFF. In DNA form, the CDR3 reads TGTGCCAGCAGTTACTCCCGGGACAGGGGCGCTGAAGCTTTCTTT.

This clone was seen only once. The CDR3 protein is CASSLGRAGETQYF. The CDR3 nucleotides read TGTGCCAGCAGCTTAGGCAGGGCAGGAGAGACCCAGTACTTC. The chain employs TRBV11-3 and TRBJ2-5, with D tentatively TRBD1 (5 bases). Germline CDR1 is SGHNT and CDR2 is YENEEA. V lost 1 base to trimming and J lost 4 bases, with 10 bases between them. This CDR3 region has 14 residues.

As for this clone: A junction end diverges from the germline sequence, so it may reflect a read error. The chain combines TRBV15 with TRBJ2-3, with 7 positions matching TRBD2. The CDR3 length is 17 residues. Germline-derived CDR1 and CDR2 are LNHNV and YYDKDF (reference sequence). The CDR3 loop is CATSGETIAGSTDTQYF. DNA of the CDR3: TGTGCCACCAGCGGAGAGACAATAGCGGGTAGCACAGATACGCAGTATTTT.

This clone turned up a few times. The genes are TRBV19 and TRBJ1-3; D is unclear. CDR1 and CDR2 from the germline V gene are LNHDA and SQIVND (reference sequence). The CDR3 has 15 residues. V lost 3 bases to trimming and J lost 0 bases, with 9 bases between them. The CDR3: CASSIPGSSGNTIYF. CDR3 coding DNA: TGTGCCAGTAGTATTCCGGGTTCCTCTGGAAACACCATATATTTT.

V gene TRBV5-1 combines with J gene TRBJ1-2; no clear D. V lost 4 bases to trimming and J lost 2 bases, with 9 bases between them. CDR1 and CDR2 (germline): SGHRS, YFSETQ. CDR3 length: 13 residues. Here the CDR3 DNA reads TGCGCCAGCAGCCCCCCGGGGAACTATGGCTACACCTTC. Translated, it gives CASSPPGNYGYTF.

This clone was counted a few times. The rearrangement links TRBV15 to TRBJ1-2; D is undetermined. V was trimmed by 1 base and J by 4 bases, leaving 10 bases between them. The CDR3 runs 14 residues. CDR1 and CDR2 from the germline V gene are LNHNV and YYDKDF (reference sequence). Here the CDR3 DNA reads TGTGCCACCAGCAGAGGCGGCGAGGGCTATGGCTACACCTTC. Amino acids: CATSRGGEGYGYTF.

The chain has TRBV28 and TRBJ2-1; 12 bases are a match to TRBD2. The CDR3 extends over 14 amino acids. Per germline, CDR1 MDHEN and CDR2 SYDVKM. V trimming: 7 bases; J trimming: 9 bases; junction bases outside the gene matches: 7. The CDR3 nucleotides are TGTGCCAGCACACCGACTAGCGGGAGAGCTGAGCAGTTCTTC. This translates into CASTPTSGRAEQFF.

This clone was seen a single time. V gene TRBV6-1 combines with J gene TRBJ1-5; D might be TRBD1 (6 bases). The CDR3 spans 15 residues. Germline V CDR1 and CDR2: MNHNS, SASEGT. The V end was cut by 8 bases, the J end by 2 bases, with 16 bases between. DNA for the CDR3: TGTGCCAGCCACCCTGTCTCAGGGGGCAATCAGCCCCAGCATTTT. This translates into CASHPVSGGNQPQHF.

The CDR3 spells CLTGADTEAFF. CDR3 bases: TGTTTAACAGGGGCCGACACTGAAGCTTTCTTT. The chain links TRBV28 to TRBJ1-1; the match to TRBD1 covers 7 bases. Germline V gene lookup returns CDR1 MDHEN and CDR2 SYDVKM. The CDR3 covers 11 residues.

The chain combines TRBV25-1 with TRBJ2-5, with 12 bases lining up with TRBD2. The CDR3 covers 15 residues. CDR1 and CDR2 from the germline V gene are MGHDK and SYGVNS. Germline trimming cut 7 bases from V and 5 bases from J; bases unmatched to any gene: 8. CDR3 nucleotide sequence: TGTGCCAGCACCGGACGACTAGCGGGAGTGGAGACCCAGTACTTC. This translates into CASTGRLAGVETQYF.

The chain joins TRBV5-8 to TRBJ1-2; D unclear. This CDR3 region has 14 residues. Germline V gene sequence: CDR1 SGHTS, CDR2 YDEGEE. Trimming pared 1 base from V and 3 bases from J, leaving 10 bases between. CDR3 DNA sequence: TGTGCCAGCAGCTTGATCGCACGGTACTATGGCTACACCTTC. Translation: CASSLIARYYGYTF.

The chain combines TRBV19 with TRBJ1-2, with TRBD1 as a possible D gene (6 bases). The CDR3 consists of 13 residues. Trimming took off 7 bases at V and 0 bases at J, with 9 bases between the two ends. Germline V lookup: CDR1 LNHDA, CDR2 SQIVND (reference sequence). This CDR3 is CASNREANYGYTF. CDR3 nucleotide sequence: TGTGCCAGTAACAGGGAAGCTAACTATGGCTACACCTTC.

The chain carries TRBV9 and TRBJ2-2, with 11 bases matching TRBD2. V shed 6 bases and J 9 bases; nucleotides not matched to a gene: 7. The CDR3 extends over 14 amino acids. Germline V gene lookup returns CDR1 SGDLS and CDR2 YYNGEE. CDR3 sequence reads: CASTQTSGNRELFF. Here the CDR3 DNA reads TGTGCCAGCACCCAGACTAGCGGGAACCGGGAGCTGTTTTTT.

This rearrangement joins TRBV29-1 to TRBJ1-1; weak D call: TRBD1 (6 bases). CDR3 length equals 14 residues. Germline V gives CDR1 SQVTM, CDR2 ANQGSEA. With 7 bases removed from V and 4 bases from J, the gap between germline ends came to 19 bases. The CDR3 region has the DNA TGCAGCGGCGATCGACAGGAGGTGAGCACTGAAGCTTTCTTT. It encodes CSGDRQEVSTEAFF.

The chain couples TRBV15 to TRBJ1-5; D call uncertain. The length of the CDR3 is 14 residues. V was cut by 3 bases and J by 1 base, with 7 bases left in between. The germline gives CDR1 LNHNV, CDR2 YYDKDF (reference sequence). CDR3 bases: TGTGCCACCAGCAGGAGGCCCAGCAATCAGCCCCAGCATTTT. This codes for CATSRRPSNQPQHF.